This T cell receptor (beta chain) was obtained from a study of radiation and T cells in renal cell carcinoma (dated by TCRdb to 2018 to 2021). Study-wide context: In total, 53 samples underwent TCR beta sequencing: 25 or so tumors plus 27 peripheral blood samples. The last blood draw occurred 4 weeks after radiation, at the same time as nephrectomy. Across all 50 or so samples, 4 million or so unique CDR3 nucleotide sequences encoding about 2.7 million unique CDR3 amino acid sequences were identified. Paper-wide results and their limitations: Dynamics of the blood repertoire were not tracked past 4 weeks after treatment. In blood, the top tumor clonotypes increased between baseline and 2 weeks post-radiation and then shrank by 4 weeks, which suggests that tumor-resident clones expanded only transiently. Effects of radiation dose or scheduling on the TCR repertoire could not be addressed with the single-armed trial design. Because no pretreatment tumor biopsies were available, whether clonotypes were present in the tumor at baseline could not be determined.

TCR beta libraries were generated from genomic DNA with the immunoSEQ kit, following the manufacturer's recommendations. To prepare the libraries, a first multiplex PCR with proprietary primers was run, followed by a second PCR that added unique barcodes, and a bead cleanup was done after each round. Each sample batch included a kit-provided positive control reaction and a negative control reaction. The final libraries were assessed on an Agilent 4200 TapeStation D1000 ScreenTape, pooled by volume, and quantified by qPCR. An Illumina NextSeq500 fitted with a MidOutput 150-cycle cartridge performed the sequencing, running 156 Read1 cycles and 15 Index1 cycles with the kit's custom primers. The pooled library was loaded at 0.75 to 1 pM with a roughly 20% PhiX control spike-in. The study's own analysis went as follows. The vendor-processed data were analyzed in R, and a clonotype was defined as all T cells that share the same CDR3 nucleotide sequence. In the clone abundance analyses, frequencies in each sample were normalized to that sample's 10,000 most abundant clones. Public T cell clones, which averaged fewer than five per sample, were removed prior to analysis. Tumor-enriched clonotypes and baseline blood-enriched clonotypes were defined as those with an abundance difference of at least 32-fold between compartments. Clonotypes expanded or contracted between blood time points were identified with a beta-binomial differential abundance model. The Baroni-Urbani and Buser coefficient was used to measure tumor-blood repertoire similarity, and groups were compared with two-tailed Wilcoxon tests in R. TCRdb took over this immuneACCESS table, retaining in-frame rearrangements with V and J assigned. Such tables are incomplete; in checked studies, under half of the missing clones stem from an unresolved V gene, and the remainder is unexplained. V and J calls and clone size follow that table, whereas D and trimming were derived from the DNA. The sample table contains around 100,000 clones; only one count was recorded for 84% of them. The ten largest clones take up approximately 7.8% of the sample.

The meaning of the sample's time point label: blood 4 weeks post-SBRT, at nephrectomy. In light of the paper, this sample's treatment or condition label describes: 15 Gy SBRT to primary tumor, nephrectomy 4 weeks later. Samples came from a clinical trial, in which primary renal cell carcinomas received 15 Gy stereotactic body radiation therapy followed by nephrectomy 4 weeks later. To follow tumor-enriched clonotypes, serial peripheral blood was collected from radiation-treated patients at baseline and at 2 weeks and 4 weeks after SBRT. All patients had renal cell carcinoma with clear cell pathology. Genomic DNA for TCR sequencing was prepared using the QIAamp DNA Blood Mini Kit (Qiagen). Samples were included in the analyses only if all quality control checks were passed. As regards this clone: The antigen it recognizes is unknown. Per-base quality was not reported, and no clone a single base away is much larger than it.

The germline V gene specifies SGHNT as CDR1 and YENEEA as CDR2. Compared with germline, V lacks 5 bases and J lacks 0 bases; bases without a gene match: 4. Counted from cysteine to phenylalanine, this CDR3 has 14 amino acids. Here the CDR3 DNA is all that survives: 42 bases in frame from base 1. Sequenced material: blood, taken from a patient whose treatment included radiotherapy and nephrectomy. This TCR derives from a man in his 60s with renal cell carcinoma. Recombination joined TRBV11-3 with TRBJ2-7; 7 of the junction bases match TRBD1. The CDR3 here reads CASSPRQGSYEQYF. The sequence in DNA is TGTGCCAGCAGCCCCCGACAGGGCTCCTACGAGCAGTACTTC.